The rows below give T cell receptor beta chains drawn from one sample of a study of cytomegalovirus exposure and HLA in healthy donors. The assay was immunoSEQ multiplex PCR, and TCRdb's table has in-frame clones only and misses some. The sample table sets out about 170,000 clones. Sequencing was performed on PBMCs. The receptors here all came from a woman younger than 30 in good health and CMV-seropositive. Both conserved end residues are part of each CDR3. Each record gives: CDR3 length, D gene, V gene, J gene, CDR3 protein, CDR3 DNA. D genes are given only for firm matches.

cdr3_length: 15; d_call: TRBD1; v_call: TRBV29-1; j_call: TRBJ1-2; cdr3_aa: CSVEADRGWLYGYTF; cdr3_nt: TGCAGCGTTGAGGCGGACAGGGGGTGGCTCTATGGCTACACCTTC
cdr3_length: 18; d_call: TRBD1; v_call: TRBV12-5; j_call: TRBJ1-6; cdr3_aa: CASGFSQQGSSYNSPLHF; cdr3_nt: TGTGCTAGTGGTTTCTCCCAACAGGGGAGCTCCTATAATTCACCCCTCCACTTT
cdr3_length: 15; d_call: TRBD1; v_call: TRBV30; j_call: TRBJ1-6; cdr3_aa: CAWRSTGGLNSPLHF; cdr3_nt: TGTGCCTGGAGATCGACAGGGGGCTTGAATTCACCCCTCCACTTT
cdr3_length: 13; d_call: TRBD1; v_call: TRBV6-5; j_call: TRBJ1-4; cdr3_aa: CASRAGDREKLFF; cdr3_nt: TGTGCCAGCAGAGCCGGGGACAGGGAAAAACTGTTTTTT
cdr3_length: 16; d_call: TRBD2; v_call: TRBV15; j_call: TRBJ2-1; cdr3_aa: CATSSLLALHGNEQFF; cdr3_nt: TGTGCCACCAGCTCCTTACTAGCGCTTCACGGAAATGAGCAGTTCTTC
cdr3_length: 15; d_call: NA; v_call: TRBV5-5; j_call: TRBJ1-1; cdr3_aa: CASSFPGYGGTEAFF; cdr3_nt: TGTGCCAGCAGCTTCCCAGGATACGGGGGCACTGAAGCTTTCTTT
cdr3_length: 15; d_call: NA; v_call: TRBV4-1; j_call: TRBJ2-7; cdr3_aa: CASSQVYAASYEQYF; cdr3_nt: TGCGCCAGCAGCCAAGTTTACGCGGCCTCCTACGAGCAGTACTTC
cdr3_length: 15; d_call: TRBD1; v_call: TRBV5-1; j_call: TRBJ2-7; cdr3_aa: CASSLDPTGAYEQYF; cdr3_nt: TGCGCCAGCAGCTTGGATCCGACAGGGGCCTACGAGCAGTACTTC
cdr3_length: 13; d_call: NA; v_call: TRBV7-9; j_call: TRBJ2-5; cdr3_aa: CASSPEGGETQYF; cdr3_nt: TGTGCCAGCAGCCCAGAGGGGGGGGAGACCCAGTACTTC
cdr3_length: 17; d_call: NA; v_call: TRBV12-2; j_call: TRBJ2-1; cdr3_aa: CASRSGTSGSPYNEQFF; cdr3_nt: TGTGCAAGTCGCTCCGGGACTAGCGGCAGCCCCTACAATGAGCAGTTCTTC
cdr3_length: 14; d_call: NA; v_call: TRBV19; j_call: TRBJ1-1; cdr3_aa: CASSTNGGRPEAFF; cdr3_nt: TGTGCCAGTAGTACTAACGGAGGGAGGCCTGAAGCTTTCTTT
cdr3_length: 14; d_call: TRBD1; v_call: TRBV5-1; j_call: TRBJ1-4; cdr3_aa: CASSSGTGGEKLFF; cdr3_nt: TGCGCCAGCAGCTCCGGGACAGGAGGGGAAAAACTGTTTTTT
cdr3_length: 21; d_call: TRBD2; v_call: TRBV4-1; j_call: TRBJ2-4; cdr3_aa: CASSPKQGLAGGSLAKNIQYF; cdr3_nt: TGCGCCAGCAGCCCCAAGCAGGGACTAGCGGGTGGATCGCTAGCCAAAAACATTCAGTACTTC
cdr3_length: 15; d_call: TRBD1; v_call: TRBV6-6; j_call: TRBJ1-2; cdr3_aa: CASSLDRGRLYGYTF; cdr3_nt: TGTGCCAGCAGTTTGGACAGGGGAAGACTCTATGGCTACACCTTC
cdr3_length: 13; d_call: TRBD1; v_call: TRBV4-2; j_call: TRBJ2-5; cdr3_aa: CASSPGTGETQYF; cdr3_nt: TGTGCCAGCAGCCCAGGGACAGGGGAGACCCAGTACTTC
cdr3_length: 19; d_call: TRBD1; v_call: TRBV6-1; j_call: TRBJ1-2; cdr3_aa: CASSDTQLGQGHWGYGYTF; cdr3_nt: TGTGCCAGCAGTGACACACAACTGGGACAGGGGCACTGGGGCTATGGCTACACCTTC
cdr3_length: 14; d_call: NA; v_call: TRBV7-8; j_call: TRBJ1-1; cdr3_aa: CASSLAWGNTEAFF; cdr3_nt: TGTGCCAGCAGCTTAGCTTGGGGCAACACTGAAGCTTTCTTT
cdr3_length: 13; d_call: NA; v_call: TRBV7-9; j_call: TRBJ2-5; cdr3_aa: CASSSRGRETQYF; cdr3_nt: TGTGCCAGCAGCTCCAGGGGCCGGGAGACCCAGTACTTC
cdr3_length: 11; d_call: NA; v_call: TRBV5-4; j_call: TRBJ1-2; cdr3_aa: CASGGGSGYTF; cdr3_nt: TGTGCCAGCGGGGGAGGATCTGGCTACACCTTC
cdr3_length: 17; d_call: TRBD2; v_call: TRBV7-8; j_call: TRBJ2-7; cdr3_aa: CASSLGFISGGTYEQYF; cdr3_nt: TGTGCCAGCAGCTTAGGCTTTATTAGCGGGGGAACCTACGAGCAGTACTTC
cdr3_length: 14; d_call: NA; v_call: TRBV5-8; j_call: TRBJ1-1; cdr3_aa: CASSYPDMGTEAFF; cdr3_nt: TGTGCCAGCAGCTACCCGGACATGGGAACTGAAGCTTTCTTT
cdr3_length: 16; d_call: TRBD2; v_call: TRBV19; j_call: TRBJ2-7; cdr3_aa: CASSPRGLAGGGEQYF; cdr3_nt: TGTGCCAGTAGTCCGAGGGGACTAGCGGGAGGAGGCGAGCAGTACTTC
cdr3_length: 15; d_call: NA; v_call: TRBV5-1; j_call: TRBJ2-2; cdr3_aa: CASSLEDTHTGELFF; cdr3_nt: TGCGCCAGCAGCTTAGAAGACACCCACACCGGGGAGCTGTTTTTT
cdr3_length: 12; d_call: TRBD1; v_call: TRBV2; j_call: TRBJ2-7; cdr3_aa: CASRDRSYEQYF; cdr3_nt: TGTGCCAGCCGGGACAGGAGTTACGAGCAGTACTTC
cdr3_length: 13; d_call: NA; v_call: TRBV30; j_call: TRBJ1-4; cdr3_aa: CAWSSATNEKLFF; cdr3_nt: TGTGCCTGGAGTTCCGCAACTAATGAAAAACTGTTTTTT
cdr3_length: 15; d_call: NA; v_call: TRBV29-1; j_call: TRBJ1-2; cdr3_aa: CSAESEQENGYGYTF; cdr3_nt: TGCAGCGCCGAATCAGAACAGGAGAATGGCTATGGCTACACCTTC
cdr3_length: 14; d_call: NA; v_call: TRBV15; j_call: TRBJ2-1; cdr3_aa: CATSRGGGKVEQFF; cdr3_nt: TGTGCCACCAGCAGAGGTGGGGGGAAGGTTGAGCAGTTCTTC
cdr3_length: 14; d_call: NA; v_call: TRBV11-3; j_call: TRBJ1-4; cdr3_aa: CASSLGGSNEKLFF; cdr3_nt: TGTGCCAGCAGCTTGGGGGGGTCAAATGAAAAACTGTTTTTT